These 7 T cell receptor beta chains came from one sample sequenced in a study of Ad26.COV2.S vaccination and SARS-CoV-2 variants. Profiling relied on immunoSEQ multiplex PCR, and the TCRdb table lists in-frame clones only, not all of them. The data contain approximately 300,000 clones, 85% to 90% of them seen just once; the ten biggest clones take up around 1.9%. Treatment: 19 received Ad26.COV2.S at low or high dose, single or two shots; five or six received placebo; per-sample allocation not given. Each sample was drawn 63 days after the first injection (of vaccine or placebo). The sequences come from peripheral blood, collected in a trial of Ad26.COV2.S vaccine versus placebo. The receptors here all came from a person between 18 and 65 years old who received the Ad26.COV2.S COVID-19 vaccine or a placebo.

This rearrangement joins TRBV14 to TRBJ2-3; 12 nucleotides match TRBD2. V shed 4 bases, J shed 5 bases, and the junction held 10 bases outside the gene matches. CDR1 and CDR2 from the germline V gene are SGHDN and FVKESK. This CDR3 region has 17 residues. The CDR3, as DNA: TGTGCCAGCAGCCCAAGACTAGCGGGGGTCGTAGGAGATACGCAGTATTTT. Amino acid sequence: CASSPRLAGVVGDTQYF.

The V call is TRBV3-1 (or the pseudogene TRBV3-2), the J call TRBJ1-6, with unresolved D. The CDR3 is made up of 15 amino acids. Trimming stripped 4 bases from V and 10 bases from J, with 17 bases between. Germline V gene data show CDR1 as LGHDT and CDR2 as YNNKEL (reference sequence). The CDR3 is CASSPPHAQTSPLHF. The DNA of the CDR3 is TGTGCCAGCAGCCCCCCCCACGCGCAGACCTCACCCCTCCACTTT.

This CDR3 is CASSASRDRGTNTEAFF. CDR3 nucleotide sequence: TGTGCCAGCAGCGCCTCCCGGGACAGGGGGACCAACACTGAAGCTTTCTTT. This chain uses TRBV11-2 with TRBJ1-1; TRBD1 agrees at 11 bases. The CDR3 is made up of 17 amino acids. Per the germline V gene, CDR1 is SGHAT and CDR2 is FQNNGV. Unmatched junction bases numbered 10, after V lost 5 bases and J lost 2 bases.

J is TRBJ1-2 and V is TRBV7-9; D may be TRBD1 (6 bases). V dropped 4 bases and J dropped 2 bases, with 20 bases sitting between them. The V gene's germline CDR1 is SEHNR and CDR2 FQNEAQ (reference sequence). The CDR3 extends over 17 amino acids. DNA for the CDR3: TGTGCCAGCAGCTGGGGGGGTGTGGTTACAGGGAACTATGGCTACACCTTC. Amino acids: CASSWGGVVTGNYGYTF.

The gene calls are TRBV29-1 and TRBJ2-3; possible D gene TRBD1, 5 bases. The CDR3 runs 14 residues. Germline CDR1 and CDR2: SQVTM and ANQGSEA. The V end was cut by 5 bases, the J end by 2 bases, with 14 bases between. This CDR3 reads CSVRQGSLTDTQYF. CDR3 sequence (DNA): TGCAGCGTTCGCCAGGGCAGCCTCACAGATACGCAGTATTTT.

The J gene is TRBJ2-3, the V gene TRBV30; no definite D call. Between the trimmed V and J ends, which lost 3 bases and 6 bases, there was a span of 4 bases. Germline V gene sequence: CDR1 GTSNPN, CDR2 SVGIG (reference sequence). The CDR3 covers 10 residues. CDR3 in amino acids: CAWRADTQYF. The CDR3, as DNA: TGTGCCTGGAGGGCGGATACGCAGTATTTT.

V is TRBV11-1 and J is TRBJ1-1; unclear D gene. V lost 2 bases, J lost 5 bases, and 12 bases lay in between. Germline CDR1 SGHAT, CDR2 FQDESV (reference sequence). This CDR3 spans 14 amino acids. The DNA of the CDR3 is TGTGCCAGCAGCTTATTGTCCGGTGGGACTGAAGCTTTCTTT. This codes for CASSLLSGGTEAFF.